The T cell receptor (beta chain) under discussion was sequenced for a study of post-analysis software for immune sequencing data. On the study more broadly: Relapsing-remitting, secondary progressive and progressive-relapsing multiple sclerosis courses were included. Findings and limits, study-wide: The normalized Chao1 diversity of multiple sclerosis patients was significantly lower than that of controls. Relative to controls, patients had roughly five TRBV segments at higher frequency, with TRBV5-6, TRBV5-1 and TRBV20-1 among these.

Of note for this clonotype: Its cognate antigen is unknown.

The germline CDR1 and CDR2 sequences are SQVTM and ANQGSEA. V was shortened by 0 bases and J by 4 bases, with 6 bases between the two germline ends. The CDR3 consists of 12 residues. The TCR beta cDNA libraries contained unique molecular identifiers. TCRdb redid the calling of the PCR reads with MiXCR, one entry per CDR3 protein. The table includes more than 450,000 distinct CDR3 sequences, roughly two fifths detected once. This clonotype was sampled from a girl aged 5 to 17 with multiple sclerosis. The sample comprised blood. The chain is built from TRBV29-1 and TRBJ1-1; TRBD1 might be the D (5 bases). The CDR3 nucleotides read TGCAGCGTTGAAGAAGGGGCCACTGAAGCTTTCTTT. Translation: CSVEEGATEAFF.